This TCR beta chain was recorded in a study of regulatory T cells in long-lasting Graves disease. The CDR3 runs 16 residues. The V gene's germline CDR1 is MGHRA and CDR2 YSYEKL. V was pared by 4 bases and J by 0 bases, with 2 bases of the junction left unmatched. With iRepertoire HTBI primers and Arm-PCR of CDR3 regions, TCR beta libraries were built. MiXCR, run by TCRdb on the multiplex PCR reads, gives a single entry per CDR3 protein. This sample has some 350,000 distinct CDR3 sequences; around 15% occur once, and the top ten carry about 19%. As to time point: newly diagnosed GD, antithyroid drugs for less than 3 months. Preparation of the TCR library used RNA extracted from PBMCs. This clonotype has ten or more counts. These data also formed part of another study, on T cells in Graves' hyperthyroidism and ophthalmopathy.

The chain links TRBV4-1 to TRBJ2-7, with 14 bases fitting TRBD2. This sequence originates from a woman under 30 with Graves disease. The material sequenced was peripheral blood mononuclear cells (PBMCs), taken at new diagnosis, from a patient treated with antithyroid drugs. CDR3 sequence reads: CASSPGLAGVSYEQYF. The CDR3 DNA reads TGCGCCAGCAGCCCGGGACTAGCGGGAGTCTCCTACGAGCAGTACTTC.